This T cell receptor (beta chain) was recorded in a study of identical twins (dated by TCRdb to 2016 to 2018). For the wider study: TCR alpha and beta repertoires from monozygotic twins, unrelated adults of various ages and cord blood were deep-sequenced to test whether fetal clonotypes persist. To rule out contamination, replicate twin experiments were performed at different times with different library preparation protocols. General findings and caveats noted by the study authors: Zero-insertion analyses could be partly confounded by invariant T cells such as MAIT and iNKT, although diverse VJ usage argued against such confounding for most clonotypes. Compared with coincidental sharing between unrelated individuals, out-of-frame TCR alpha sequences shared between twins showed an excess of sequences with low generation probability. Recombination models systematically underestimated out-of-frame TCR alpha sharing in monozygotic twins but agreed with sharing between unrelated individuals. Abundant cord blood beta clonotypes carried fewer insertions; young adult naive repertoires showed a weaker similar trend, while memory repertoires showed none. Because the same donors could not be followed over many years, the conclusions depended on cross-sectional statistical analysis. Excess twin sharing in beta out-of-frame sequences was weaker because fewer shared sequences lowered the signal-to-noise ratio.

Every donor in the study was a healthy Caucasian. The twin cohort comprised three pairs of female monozygotic twins, all aged roughly 18 to 30 years. Miltenyi CD45RO+ enrichment and human naive T-cell isolation kits were used to isolate memory (CD45RO+) and naive T cells from PBMC. With regard to this clonotype: Its antigen has not been determined. Per-base quality was not reported, and no clone a single base away is much larger than it.

The cysteine opens and the phenylalanine closes a CDR3 of 16 amino acids. Left in the record is the CDR3 DNA by itself, 48 bases read in frame from the first base. The junction shows trimming of 5 bases on V and 2 bases on J, plus 18 bases between the germline ends. CDR1 and CDR2 are read off the germline V gene as SGHTA and FQGNSA. The library was obtained by 5' RACE. Instrument used: Illumina HiSeq 2000. A universal primer binding site was added through template switching, and the final cDNA carried a unique molecular identifier so that TCR cDNA molecules could be counted accurately. First-strand cDNA for TCR alpha and beta chains was synthesized from specific primers in the conserved constant-segment region. To control for contamination, each cDNA library was double barcoded with a SMART-Mk sample barcode plus Illumina barcodes. Two successive PCR steps introduced TruSeq adapter sequences along with Illumina sample barcodes. Sequencing of the TCR alpha and beta cDNA libraries was done on the Illumina HiSeq platform using custom primers. The paper's data handling went like this. MiGEC was used to process raw reads and extract unique molecular identifiers, and MiXCR was used to find CDR3 positions. Recombination models were inferred per individual with the repgenHMM and IGoR tools using an EM algorithm. The tcR package in R was used for shared clonotype analysis, with sharing normalized by the product of cloneset sizes. To study raw recombination without the effects of thymic and clonal selection, out-of-frame nonproductive sequences were analyzed. Starting from the raw public reads, TCRdb applied fastp trimming at Q25, assembled clones with MiXCR and retained in-frame beta chains. CDR3 protein sequences are deduplicated, and each keeps its most common genes and DNA. These V and J calls rely on TCRdb rather than the paper's analysis. In all, the sample holds around 250,000 distinct CDR3 sequences, and more than 9.5% of those were seen once. The leading ten clones occupy 4% to 5% of the sample.

The sample was also reused in another study, on yellow fever vaccine responses in identical twins. The second study's paper adds: The authors reported that the T cell response to vaccination in identical twins appeared partly convergent and partly personalized. In identical twins, the study followed T cell clones that responded to the vaccine with precision.

This clonotype originated in a woman aged 18-35 years in good health. Here the chain combines TRBV7-2 and TRBJ1-1; D gene: possibly TRBD1, on 6 matching bases. The specimen sequenced was memory (CD45RO+) T cells sorted from blood. The sample's cell subset or site label is to be understood as: CD45RO+ enriched T cells. The sequenced DNA: TGTGCCAGCAGCAACCTGGACAGCGCCCCAAACACTGAAGCTTTCTTT. Its coded protein is CASSNLDSAPNTEAFF.